The 17 T cell receptor beta chains below come from one sample, sequenced in a study of blood T cell repertoires in COVID-19. Repertoires were generated with immunoSEQ multiplex PCR, while TCRdb's copy carries only in-frame clones and drops some. The data contain 200,000 to 250,000 clones, 80% to 90% of them singletons. Sequences were obtained from peripheral blood. The receptors were gathered from a woman older than 75 with COVID-19, enrolled during active disease.

The chain employs TRBV12-3 or TRBV12-4 and TRBJ2-7, with 7 bases that match TRBD2. V dropped 3 bases and J dropped 4; count of bases not matched to a gene: 3. The length of the CDR3 is 13 residues. The CDR3 loop is CASSFTSAYEQYF. In DNA, the CDR3 is TGTGCCAGCAGTTTCACTAGCGCTTACGAGCAGTACTTC.

The chain links TRBV4-1 to TRBJ2-7; TRBD2 matches at 10 bases. The CDR3 loop spans 15 amino acids. The junction had 9 bases not matched to a gene; V was cut back by 5 bases and J by 5 bases. The germline V gene encodes CDR1 MGHRA and CDR2 YSYEKL. CDR3 sequence (DNA): TGCGCCAGCAGCACTGACTTAGCGGGAGGAAACGAGCAGTACTTC. It yields the protein CASSTDLAGGNEQYF.

The gene calls are TRBV6-4 and TRBJ2-1; D is perhaps TRBD2 (6 bases). The germline V and J ends were trimmed by 0 bases and 7 bases, with 13 bases remaining between them. The germline V gene has CDR1 MRHNA and CDR2 SNTAGT. The length of the CDR3 is 15 residues. CDR3 region: CASSDSAGSRNEQFF. DNA for the CDR3: TGTGCCAGCAGTGACTCGGCGGGGTCAAGGAATGAGCAGTTCTTC.

This rearrangement joins TRBV5-1 to TRBJ2-7; 10 positions match TRBD2. Germline loops: CDR1 SGHRS, CDR2 YFSETQ. This CDR3 contains 17 residues. V shed 4 bases and J 0 bases; nucleotides not matched to a gene: 10. The CDR3, as DNA: TGCGCCAGCAGCCGCCTCACCGGGACTAGCGACTCCTACGAGCAGTACTTC. Translating gives CASSRLTGTSDSYEQYF.

This clone was observed once. The chain uses TRBV19 and TRBJ2-3; possible D gene TRBD2, 6 bases. The CDR3 length is 15 residues. V was shortened by 5 bases and J by 0 bases, with 12 bases between the two germline ends. Germline-derived CDR1 and CDR2 are LNHDA and SQIVND (reference sequence). CDR3 sequence (DNA): TGTGCCAGTAGTGGCGGGACGGCTAGCACAGATACGCAGTATTTT. As protein: CASSGGTASTDTQYF.

The chain links TRBV3-1 (or the pseudogene TRBV3-2) to TRBJ1-1, with D perhaps matching TRBD1 (5 bases). V shed 7 bases and J shed 5 bases, with 14 bases lying between them. This CDR3 spans 13 amino acids. Germline V lookup: CDR1 LGHDT, CDR2 YNNKEL (reference sequence). CDR3 coding DNA: TGTGCCAGCACCTCGGGGGAGAAGACTGAAGCTTTCTTT. Translation: CASTSGEKTEAFF.

The gene calls are TRBV12-3 or TRBV12-4 and TRBJ1-1; D might be TRBD1 (5 bases). This CDR3 comprises 12 residues. The V and J ends lost 2 bases and 8 bases respectively, with 9 bases between them. Here the CDR3 DNA reads TGTGCCAGCAGTTTACGGGGGACCGAAGCTTTCTTT. Its translation is CASSLRGTEAFF.

Only a few counts were recorded for this clone. DNA for the CDR3: TGTGCCAGCAGTCCGGGGGGGAGGCACACTGAAGCTTTCTTT. It encodes CASSPGGRHTEAFF. The chain is built from TRBV6-2 or TRBV6-3 and TRBJ1-1, with D perhaps TRBD1 (5 bases). CDR3 length: 14 residues. Germline V gene sequence: CDR1 MNHEY, CDR2 SVGEGT. The germline V and J ends were trimmed by 5 bases and 3 bases, with 13 bases remaining between them.

The chain couples TRBV29-1 to TRBJ2-7, with D perhaps TRBD1 (6 bases). V lost 7 bases and J 0 bases, leaving 13 bases between the germline ends. CDR1 and CDR2 from the germline V gene are SQVTM and ANQGSEA. This CDR3 contains 13 residues. The CDR3 region is CSGRQASSYEQYF. The CDR3 DNA is TGCAGCGGCCGACAGGCCTCCTCCTACGAGCAGTACTTC.

V gene TRBV20-1 combines with J gene TRBJ1-5; TRBD1 agrees at 10 bases. V shed 4 bases and J 15 bases; nucleotides not matched to a gene: 3. The CDR3 is 10 amino acids. Germline V gives CDR1 DFQATT, CDR2 SNEGSKA (reference sequence). The CDR3 sequence is CSAMGQGRHF. The CDR3 DNA sequence: TGCAGTGCTATGGGACAGGGGAGGCATTTT.

This clone has more than one count but fewer than ten. This chain connects TRBV24-1 to TRBJ2-3, with TRBD2 as a possible D gene (6 bases). V shed 1 base and J shed 1 base, with 11 bases lying between them. This CDR3 comprises 16 residues. CDR1 is KGHDR, CDR2 SFDVKD, per germline. As DNA, the CDR3 is TGTGCCACCAGTGATTTCGGAGGGTCCGGCACAGATACGCAGTATTTT. This gives the protein CATSDFGGSGTDTQYF.

The chain has TRBV10-1 and TRBJ2-1; 10 bases agree with TRBD2. CDR1 is WNHNN and CDR2 is SYGVQD in the germline V gene (reference sequence). J was trimmed by 5 bases and V by 3 bases; bases with no gene match: 22. The CDR3 is made up of 21 amino acids. CDR3 sequence (DNA): TGCGCCAGCAGTGAATCTCAATTAGGGGGTAGCGGGGGGCTCGGGAACAATGAGCAGTTCTTC. Its protein is CASSESQLGGSGGLGNNEQFF.

A few counts support this clone. This sequence joins TRBV5-4 and TRBJ2-3; 8 bases fit TRBD2. Trimming at V came to 0 bases and at J to 6 bases, leaving 9 bases not matched to a gene. Germline V gene sequence: CDR1 SGHNT, CDR2 YYREEE (reference sequence). The CDR3 runs to 16 residues. Written as DNA, the CDR3 is TGTGCCAGCAGCTTGGGGCGGGGGGCCTTCGTGGATACGCAGTATTTT. This codes for CASSLGRGAFVDTQYF.

This chain joins TRBV28 and TRBJ2-3; D not resolved. The ends were cut back, 7 bases at V and 6 bases at J, with 8 bases in the middle. CDR3 length equals 11 residues. Germline V gene lookup returns CDR1 MDHEN and CDR2 SYDVKM. CDR3 sequence: CASTLRDTQYF. CDR3 nucleotides: TGTGCCAGCACCTTGAGGGATACGCAGTATTTT.

The chain uses TRBV18 and TRBJ1-3; no firm D call. The CDR3 spans 16 residues. Trimming cost V 3 bases and J 3 bases, with 15 bases left between them. Germline-derived CDR1 and CDR2 are KGHSH and LQKENI. CDR3: CASSPDAPGGGNTIYF. CDR3 coding DNA: TGTGCCAGCTCACCTGACGCACCTGGCGGTGGAAACACCATATATTTT. Variable domain in full (rest from reference TRBV18 and TRBJ1-3): NAGVMQNPRHLVRRRGQEARLRCSPMKGHSHVYWYRQLPEEGLKFMVYLQKENIIDESGMPKERFSAEFPKEGPSILRIQQVVRGDSAAYFCASSPDAPGGGNTIYFGEGSWLTVV.

This clone has just one count. CDR3 amino acids: CASSYYGNTEAFF. For the CDR3, the DNA is TGTGCCAGCAGTTACTACGGGAACACTGAAGCTTTCTTT. The chain joins TRBV6-2 or TRBV6-3 to TRBJ1-1; D is ambiguous. Trimming took off 1 base at V and 1 base at J, with 4 bases between the two ends. The germline V gene encodes CDR1 MNHEY and CDR2 SVGEGT. The CDR3 is made up of 13 amino acids.

This chain links TRBV6-5 with TRBJ1-2; TRBD1 might be the D (5 bases). CDR1 is MNHEY and CDR2 is SVGAGI in the germline V gene. The CDR3 has 13 residues. V dropped 6 bases and J dropped 4 bases, with 12 bases sitting between them. As DNA, the CDR3 is TGTGCCAGCAGGCCAGACAGTTCCTATGGCTACACCTTC. Its protein is CASRPDSSYGYTF.